A single sample is the source of the 10 T cell receptor beta chains below, sequenced in a study of vaccination and CD4 T cells after COVID-19. TCRdb processed the PCR reads anew with MiXCR; each CDR3 protein has one entry. The sample includes tens of thousands of distinct CDR3 sequences, about three fifths of them seen just once. The sequencing used CD4+ T cells from blood, collected before SARS-CoV-2 vaccination. The receptors come from a human donor who had recovered from COVID-19.

This chain connects TRBV30 to TRBJ1-5; 10 bases map to TRBD1. This CDR3 has 14 residues. CDR1 GTSNPN and CDR2 SVGIG come from the germline V gene (reference sequence). Germline trimming cut 1 base from V and 4 bases from J; bases unmatched to any gene: 1. The CDR3 is CAWSEDRGNQPQHF. CDR3 in DNA: TGTGCCTGGAGTGAGGACAGGGGGAATCAGCCCCAGCATTTT.

The V gene is TRBV7-2, the J gene TRBJ2-1; D possibly matches TRBD1 or TRBD2 (5 bases each). The V gene lost 11 bases and the J gene lost 9 bases, with 23 bases spanning the gap. There are 14 residues in the CDR3. Germline V gene lookup returns CDR1 SGHTA and CDR2 FQGNSA. CDR3 DNA sequence: TGTGCCGGCACATGGGACCGAAGAAGCGCTGAGCAGTTCTTC. It specifies CAGTWDRRSAEQFF.

The chain carries TRBV15 and TRBJ1-4; 7 bases line up with TRBD1. The CDR3 sequence is 13 residues long. V lost 5 bases, J lost 11 bases, and 8 bases stayed unmatched. Germline-derived CDR1 and CDR2 are LNHNV and YYDKDF (reference sequence). The CDR3 region has the DNA TGTGCCACCAGCTTTGCGACAGGGCAGAAACTGTTTTTT. Protein sequence: CATSFATGQKLFF. The entire variable domain, with the rest obtained from reference TRBV15 and TRBJ1-4, is as follows: DAMVIQNPRYQVTQFGKPVTLSCSQTLNHNVMYWYQQKSSQAPKLLFHYYDKDFNNEADTPDNFQSRRPNTSFCFLDIRSPGLGDTAMYLCATSFATGQKLFFGSGTQLSVL.

The CDR3 protein is CASSRTSGQETQYF. Written as DNA, the CDR3 is TGTGCCAGCAGTCGGACTAGCGGTCAAGAGACCCAGTACTTC. The chain has TRBV25-1 and TRBJ2-5; 10 bases agree with TRBD2. With V trimmed by 5 bases and J by 2 bases, 2 bases remained unmatched. This CDR3 spans 14 amino acids. CDR1 and CDR2 (germline): MGHDK, SYGVNS.

The chain recombines TRBV6-1 with TRBJ2-5; TRBD2 is a possible D gene (5 bases). Germline V gives CDR1 MNHNS, CDR2 SASEGT. V was cut by 6 bases and J by 0 bases, with 11 bases left in between. The CDR3 runs to 14 residues. Here the CDR3 DNA reads TGTGCCAGCAGCATCGGGGAGTACCAAGAGACCCAGTACTTC. Encoded protein: CASSIGEYQETQYF.

V is TRBV10-3 and J is TRBJ1-6; D is unresolved. V lost 2 bases to trimming and J lost 10 bases, with 9 bases between them. CDR3 length equals 13 residues. Germline-derived CDR1 and CDR2 are ENHRY and SYGVKD. For the CDR3, the DNA is TGTGCCATCAGTGAGCCACCAGAATCACCCCTCCACTTT. Translating it yields CAISEPPESPLHF.

This chain links TRBV7-2 with TRBJ2-7; 8 nucleotides line up with TRBD1. Trimming took 5 bases from V and 0 from J; bases not matched to a gene: 6. The CDR3 length is 15 residues. Germline V CDR1 and CDR2: SGHTA, FQGNSA. In nucleotides, the CDR3 is TGTGCCAGCAGCGCGACAGGGGACAGCTCCTACGAGCAGTACTTC. This encodes CASSATGDSSYEQYF.

The chain is built from TRBV7-9 and TRBJ1-3; no firm D call. The ends were cut back, 3 bases at V and 1 base at J, with 4 bases in the middle. Germline V CDR1 and CDR2: SEHNR, FQNEAQ (reference sequence). This CDR3 is built from 13 residues. CDR3 sequence (DNA): TGTGCCAGCAGCTTGATATCTGGAAACACCATATATTTT. This encodes CASSLISGNTIYF.

This clonotype was recorded a few times. The chain couples TRBV20-1 to TRBJ2-7, with D maybe TRBD1 (6 bases). From germline, CDR1 is DFQATT and CDR2 SNEGSKA (reference sequence). The CDR3 sequence is 12 residues long. CDR3 in amino acids: CSIQGGSYEQYF. DNA for the CDR3: TGCAGCATACAGGGTGGATCGTACGAGCAGTACTTC.

The V and J genes are TRBV7-2 and TRBJ2-7, with 11 bases matching TRBD2. The CDR3 consists of 16 residues. The germline CDR1 and CDR2 sequences are SGHTA and FQGNSA. The V and J ends lost 5 bases and 0 bases, in that order; junction bases with no gene match: 6. The CDR3 region is CASSRSTSGSSYEQYF. CDR3 DNA sequence: TGTGCCAGCAGCCGGTCCACTAGCGGGAGCTCCTACGAGCAGTACTTC.